These 7 T cell receptor beta chains were all obtained from the same sample, sequenced in a study of blood T cells in healthy people across ages. Combining a sample-barcoded 5' primer with a J-beta primer mix, a second PCR ran for 7 to 11 cycles. TCRdb re-called the 5' RACE reads with MiXCR, one entry per CDR3 protein. The data show approximately 800,000 distinct CDR3 sequences, with more than 20% seen just once and approximately 3.7% held by the top ten. These data were likewise used in another study, on T cells of mothers and their children.

Sample: blood. Source of these receptors: a boy younger than 18 in good health.

V usage is TRBV3-1 and J usage is TRBJ2-5; 7 positions agree with TRBD2. The J call could be wrong; TRBJ2-7 is a better fit for the DNA end. The CDR3 spans 16 residues. In germline, CDR1 is LGHDT, CDR2 YNNKEL (reference sequence). This chain's CDR3 is CASSQRTGGSTGEQYF. The CDR3 DNA is TGTGCCAGCAGCCAGAGGACTGGCGGGAGTACAGGCGAGCAGTACTTC.

The chain uses TRBV6-6 and TRBJ2-7, with 8 positions matching TRBD1. The CDR3 loop spans 14 amino acids. Per germline, CDR1 MNHNY and CDR2 SVGAGI (reference sequence). The V segment lost 6 bases and the J segment 4 bases; nucleotides outside the gene matches: 8. Written as DNA, the CDR3 is TGTGCCAGCAGCCCGACAGGGGATAGTTACGAGCAGTACTTC. Translating gives CASSPTGDSYEQYF.

This chain links TRBV29-1 with TRBJ2-5; TRBD2 matches 9 bases. The V segment lost 4 bases and the J segment 9 bases; nucleotides outside the gene matches: 12. Per germline, CDR1 SQVTM and CDR2 ANQGSEA. The CDR3 has 14 amino acids. The CDR3: CSVGQAGGPGAQYF. In nucleotides, the CDR3 is TGCAGCGTTGGGCAAGCGGGGGGCCCCGGGGCCCAGTACTTC.

The chain uses TRBV7-9 and TRBJ1-1; TRBD1 might be the D (5 bases). Germline CDR1 reads SEHNR; CDR2 reads FQNEAQ (reference sequence). Trimming left V 6 bases short and J 4 bases short, with 12 bases between. CDR3 length equals 13 residues. CDR3 sequence reads: CASRHLDSTEAFF. The CDR3 DNA sequence: TGTGCCAGCAGACACCTCGACAGCACTGAAGCTTTCTTT.

This clonotype occurred many times. This rearrangement joins TRBV28 to TRBJ2-1; D may be TRBD2 (6 bases). Germline V gene lookup returns CDR1 MDHEN and CDR2 SYDVKM. This CDR3 has 16 residues. Trimming shortened V by 4 bases and J by 0 bases, and 13 bases separated the two germline ends. Written as DNA, the CDR3 is TGTGCCAGCAGTTCCGCAGTAGCGGCCTCCTACAATGAGCAGTTCTTC. This sequence encodes CASSSAVAASYNEQFF. Looking up the rest from reference TRBV28 and TRBJ2-1 gives the full variable domain: DVKVTQSSRYLVKRTGEKVFLECVQDMDHENMFWYRQDPGLGLRLIYFSYDVKMKEKGDIPEGYSVSREKKERFSLILESASTNQTSMYLCASSSAVAASYNEQFFGPGTRLTVL.

This clonotype was seen a handful of times. The rearrangement uses TRBV15 and TRBJ2-2; possible D gene TRBD1, 6 bases. The CDR3 is made up of 15 amino acids. Trimming left V 1 base short and J 5 bases short, with 11 bases between. CDR1 and CDR2 (germline): LNHNV, YYDKDF (reference sequence). The CDR3 DNA reads as TGTGCCACCAGCAGAGTAACAGGGCGGACCGGGGAGCTGTTTTTT. This gives the protein CATSRVTGRTGELFF. The full variable domain, in which reference TRBV15 and TRBJ2-2 provide the parts outside the CDR3, is DAMVIQNPRYQVTQFGKPVTLSCSQTLNHNVMYWYQQKSSQAPKLLFHYYDKDFNNEADTPDNFQSRRPNTSFCFLDIRSPGLGDTAMYLCATSRVTGRTGELFFGEGSRLTVL.

The chain links TRBV7-3 to TRBJ2-3, with TRBD1 matching 7 bases. The CDR3 is 16 residues long. J was trimmed by 1 base and V by 2 bases; bases with no gene match: 6. Germline V lookup: CDR1 SGHTA, CDR2 FQGTGA. The CDR3, as DNA: TGTGCCAGCAGCTTATCTAGGGGGCTTGGCACAGATACGCAGTATTTT. Translating it yields CASSLSRGLGTDTQYF.